The 10 T cell receptor beta chains given below trace back to one sample, sequenced in a study of blood T cell repertoires in COVID-19. Sequencing was performed with immunoSEQ multiplex PCR; in TCRdb, only in-frame clones are kept and a portion is missing. The sample yields a few hundred thousand clones, 88% seen once. Sequenced input: PBMCs or T cells enriched from blood (not recorded which). Every receptor here comes from a woman between 18 and 29 years old who had recovered from COVID-19.

The J gene is TRBJ1-5, the V gene TRBV19; 11 nucleotides agree with TRBD1. This CDR3 is 16 amino acids long. Germline loops: CDR1 LNHDA, CDR2 SQIVND (reference sequence). The V segment lost 5 bases and the J segment 6 bases; nucleotides outside the gene matches: 9. CDR3 sequence (DNA): TGTGCCAGTAGTCGCCAGGGACAGGGGGGGGGTCAGCCCCAGCATTTT. Residues: CASSRQGQGGGQPQHF. Full variable domain (outside the CDR3, taken from reference TRBV19 and TRBJ1-5): DGGITQSPKYLFRKEGQNVTLSCEQNLNHDAMYWYRQDPGQGLRLIYYSQIVNDFQKGDIAEGYSVSREKKESFPLTVTSAQKNPTAFYLCASSRQGQGGGQPQHFGDGTRLSIL.

The gene calls are TRBV7-2 and TRBJ1-1, with a weak D call TRBD1 (5 bases). The CDR3 has 14 residues. The V end lost 4 bases, the J end lost 2 bases, and 11 bases lay between the germline ends. The germline gives CDR1 SGHTA, CDR2 FQGNSA. The CDR3 loop reads CASSWPGGNTEAFF. The CDR3 region has the DNA TGTGCCAGCAGCTGGCCCGGGGGTAACACTGAAGCTTTCTTT.

The CDR3 protein is CASSQVSGELFF. CDR3 DNA sequence: TGTGCCAGCAGCCAAGTGAGCGGGGAGCTGTTTTTT. V and J are TRBV4-2 and TRBJ2-2; D unresolved. The ends were cut back, 1 base at V and 7 bases at J, with 4 bases in the middle. Germline CDR1 is LGHNA and CDR2 is YNFKEQ. The CDR3 contains 12 residues.

The V and J genes are TRBV11-2 and TRBJ2-1; 8 bases map to TRBD1. J lost 7 bases, V lost 1 base, and 6 bases had no gene match. The CDR3 length is 15 residues. Germline V lookup: CDR1 SGHAT, CDR2 FQNNGV. The CDR3 sequence: CASSLVQGAGNEQFF. Written as DNA, the CDR3 is TGTGCCAGCAGCTTAGTCCAGGGGGCTGGTAATGAGCAGTTCTTC.

The genes are TRBV29-1 and TRBJ1-2, with D unresolved. Deletions cut 0 bases from V and 2 bases from J, with 19 bases between. The V gene's germline CDR1 is SQVTM and CDR2 ANQGSEA. The CDR3 is 17 residues long. The CDR3 coding sequence is TGCAGCGTTGAAGATTTCCATCTGCACTCCGCCAACTATGGCTACACCTTC. Translation: CSVEDFHLHSANYGYTF.

Here the CDR3 DNA reads TGTGCCAGCAGCCCACAGGGGGCAGGCTACGAGCAGTACTTC. Protein product: CASSPQGAGYEQYF. This sequence joins TRBV27 and TRBJ2-7, with TRBD1 matching over 9 bases. Looked up from germline, CDR1 is MNHEY and CDR2 is SMNVEV (reference sequence). This CDR3 spans 14 amino acids. V was pared by 6 bases and J by 3 bases, with 6 bases of the junction left unmatched.

V and J are TRBV12-3 or TRBV12-4 and TRBJ2-1, with 7 bases aligning to TRBD2. The CDR3 is 13 amino acids. J was trimmed by 4 bases and V by 7 bases; bases with no gene match: 4. The CDR3 nucleotides read TGTGCCAGCACTAGCGGACCTTACAATGAGCAGTTCTTC. It translates to CASTSGPYNEQFF.

The V call is TRBV9, the J call TRBJ1-1, with 7 bases identical to TRBD1. Losses at the gene ends were 3 bases for V and 4 bases for J; bases not matched to a gene: 12. The germline CDR1 and CDR2 sequences are SGDLS and YYNGEE. This CDR3 region has 16 residues. CDR3 region: CASSARPDRAATEAFF. CDR3 bases: TGTGCCAGCAGCGCCAGACCAGACAGGGCGGCCACTGAAGCTTTCTTT.

V and J are TRBV2 and TRBJ1-1, with a weak D call TRBD1 (6 bases). The V gene lost 6 bases and the J gene lost 2 bases, with 22 bases spanning the gap. The CDR3 runs 17 residues. The V gene's germline CDR1 is SNHLY and CDR2 FYNNEI. The CDR3 is CASSTGDTRLRNTEAFF. As DNA, the CDR3 is TGTGCCAGCAGCACCGGGGACACACGATTGCGCAACACTGAAGCTTTCTTT. The full variable domain, its missing parts supplied by reference TRBV2 and TRBJ1-1, is EPEVTQTPSHQVTQMGQEVILRCVPISNHLYFYWYRQILGQKVEFLVSFYNNEISEKSEIFDDQFSVERPDGSNFTLKIRSTKLEDSAMYFCASSTGDTRLRNTEAFFGQGTRLTVV.

The chain carries TRBV4-1 and TRBJ1-4; 8 positions match TRBD1. CDR1 is MGHRA, CDR2 YSYEKL, per germline. The CDR3 is 14 residues long. V lost 5 bases, J lost 6 bases, and 5 bases stayed unmatched. This CDR3 reads CASSGKTGDEKLFF. CDR3 in DNA: TGCGCCAGCAGCGGCAAGACAGGGGATGAAAAACTGTTTTTT.